Each of the 15 T cell receptor beta chains below was sequenced from the same sample in a study of naive and memory T cell subsets. Study findings and constraints: Possibly reflecting memory cells re-expressing CD45RA, a few larger clonotypes occurred in naive repertoires, especially CD8.

Their antigen targets remain unknown. Two oligonucleotides, mixed equimolar, formed the beta constant-region primer covering TRBC1 and TRBC2. The ligated cDNA underwent four PCR rounds using SP2 and nested alpha and beta constant-region primers. TCRdb itself ran the UMI-ligation and nested PCR reads through MiXCR, one entry per CDR3 protein. The data contain 120,000 to 150,000 distinct CDR3 sequences, roughly 22% of them singletons. Sequenced material: naive CD4+ T cells from blood. These TCRs come from a human donor in good health.

The chain joins TRBV14 to TRBJ1-3; no definite D call. V lost 4 bases, J lost 0 bases, and 7 bases lay in between. There are 14 residues in the CDR3. Germline assignment: CDR1 SGHDN and CDR2 FVKESK. CDR3 loop: CASSLRTSGNTIYF. The CDR3 region has the DNA TGTGCCAGCAGCCTTCGTACCTCTGGAAACACCATATATTTT.

This clonotype showed up just once. V is TRBV7-9 and J is TRBJ2-7; weak D call: TRBD1 (6 bases). Per germline, CDR1 SEHNR and CDR2 FQNEAQ (reference sequence). V dropped 5 bases and J dropped 3 bases, with 14 bases sitting between them. The CDR3 is made up of 14 amino acids. CDR3 region: CASSLEGHHYEQYF. CDR3 nucleotides: TGTGCCAGCAGCCTTGAGGGACACCACTACGAGCAGTACTTC.

The J gene is TRBJ2-7, the V gene TRBV15; D is unresolved. The germline V and J ends were trimmed by 5 bases and 0 bases, with 8 bases remaining between them. CDR3 length: 13 residues. Germline values: CDR1 LNHNV, CDR2 YYDKDF (reference sequence). DNA of the CDR3: TGTGCCACCAGCCAGACACTCTCCTACGAGCAGTACTTC. Translating it yields CATSQTLSYEQYF.

This clonotype was detected only a few times. This chain joins TRBV14 and TRBJ2-3; D is perhaps TRBD1 or TRBD2 (5 bases each). Deletions cut 0 bases from V and 8 bases from J, with 15 bases between. Germline-derived CDR1 and CDR2 are SGHDN and FVKESK. The CDR3 is 15 amino acids. The CDR3 sequence: CASSQEGPRGGTQYF. The CDR3 DNA reads as TGTGCCAGCAGCCAAGAGGGCCCTCGGGGCGGTACGCAGTATTTT.

The V gene is TRBV11-3, the J gene TRBJ2-6, with a possible D match to TRBD2 (6 bases). This CDR3 has 15 amino acids. The V end lost 3 bases, the J end lost 2 bases, and 8 bases lay between the germline ends. CDR1 is SGHNT, CDR2 YENEEA, per germline. In DNA form, the CDR3 reads TGTGCCAGCAGCTTCGGGGGAACTGGGGCCAACGTCCTGACTTTC. It is translated as CASSFGGTGANVLTF. Looking up the rest from reference TRBV11-3 and TRBJ2-6 gives the full variable domain: EAGVVQSPRYKIIEKKQPVAFWCNPISGHNTLYWYLQNLGQGPELLIRYENEEAVDDSQLPKDRFSAERLKGVDSTLKIQPAELGDSAVYLCASSFGGTGANVLTFGAGSRLTVL.

The chain couples TRBV6-2 or TRBV6-3 to TRBJ2-7; 9 bases fit TRBD1. The V and J ends lost 8 bases and 5 bases, in that order; junction bases with no gene match: 4. The CDR3 extends over 12 amino acids. The germline gives CDR1 MNHEY, CDR2 SVGEGT. The CDR3 nucleotides read TGTGCCAGCCGGGACAGGGTCGACGAGCAGTACTTC. Residues: CASRDRVDEQYF.

The chain is built from TRBV25-1 and TRBJ2-7, with TRBD2 identical over 11 bases. The CDR3 runs to 14 residues. Trimming removed 3 bases from V and 6 bases from J; junction bases left unmatched: 4. Germline V CDR1 and CDR2: MGHDK, SYGVNS. CDR3 in DNA: TGTGCCAGCAGTGATCGGCTAGCGGGAGGCGAGCAGTACTTC. This gives the protein CASSDRLAGGEQYF.

The chain employs TRBV15 and TRBJ2-1, with D perhaps matching TRBD2 (5 bases). This CDR3 is built from 16 residues. Per the germline V gene, CDR1 is LNHNV and CDR2 is YYDKDF (reference sequence). V lost 0 bases, J lost 7 bases, and 16 bases lay in between. CDR3 coding DNA: TGTGCCACCAGCAGAGAACAAGGACTGGTCAGGAATGAGCAGTTCTTC. Translation gives CATSREQGLVRNEQFF.

Remarks on this clonotype: The junction departs from the called germline gene at one end, perhaps through a read error. This chain uses TRBV28 with TRBJ2-7; no definite D call. Germline CDR1 and CDR2: MDHEN and SYDVKM. The CDR3 spans 13 residues. The CDR3 loop reads CASSFIGVQETDF. In nucleotides, the CDR3 is TGTGCCAGCAGTTTCATTGGGGTCCAGGAGACTGACTTC.

The J gene is TRBJ2-1, the V gene TRBV11-3; TRBD2 agrees at 7 bases. V trimming: 3 bases; J trimming: 9 bases; junction bases outside the gene matches: 11. The CDR3 spans 15 residues. Germline CDR1 reads SGHNT; CDR2 reads YENEEA. The CDR3 nucleotides read TGTGCCAGCAGCTTCCACGGACTAGTCTCTGGTGAGCAGTTCTTC. Translating it yields CASSFHGLVSGEQFF.

There are many counts of this clonotype. The chain uses TRBV6-2 or TRBV6-3 and TRBJ2-5; 10 nucleotides align to TRBD2. V dropped 7 bases and J dropped 5; count of bases not matched to a gene: 1. The germline gives CDR1 MNHEY, CDR2 SVGEGT. The CDR3 has 12 amino acids. CDR3 loop: CASTGLAETQYF. CDR3 DNA sequence: TGTGCCAGCACGGGACTAGCGGAGACCCAGTACTTC.

The V gene is TRBV6-1, the J gene TRBJ1-2; tentative D call: TRBD1 (5 bases). V lost 7 bases and J lost 4, with 19 bases in between. CDR3 length: 15 residues. In germline, CDR1 is MNHNS, CDR2 SASEGT. The CDR3 loop reads CASNINPTAIYGYTF. CDR3 coding DNA: TGTGCCAGCAATATTAACCCGACAGCCATCTATGGCTACACCTTC.

This clonotype was seen more than once but under ten times. The chain carries TRBV12-3 or TRBV12-4 and TRBJ2-7, with 12 bases fitting TRBD2. There are 14 residues in the CDR3. Trimming cost V 6 bases and J 4 bases; bases outside gene matches: 4. CDR3 region: CASSMTSGSYEQYF. CDR3 DNA: TGTGCCAGCAGCATGACTAGCGGGAGTTACGAGCAGTACTTC.

The chain joins TRBV6-5 to TRBJ1-1; 7 bases agree with TRBD1. Trimming cost V 7 bases and J 0 bases; bases outside gene matches: 8. CDR1 and CDR2 from the germline V gene are MNHEY and SVGAGI. CDR3 length equals 15 residues. The chain's CDR3 is CASIGTARMNTEAFF. The CDR3 DNA sequence: TGTGCCAGCATCGGGACAGCACGAATGAACACTGAAGCTTTCTTT.

The V gene is TRBV29-1, the J gene TRBJ2-7; D not resolved. Trimming took 2 bases from V and 5 from J, leaving 16 bases between them. Per the germline V gene, CDR1 is SQVTM and CDR2 is ANQGSEA. The CDR3 is 14 amino acids. In nucleotides, the CDR3 is TGCAGCGTTGAATCGCGATTAAATAAAGACGAGCAGTACTTC. This codes for CSVESRLNKDEQYF.